This passage covers 20 T cell receptor beta chains from one sample sequenced in a study of blood T cells in healthy people across ages. The second PCR ran about 6 to 11 cycles with a sample-barcoded 5' primer and J-beta primers. TCRdb passed the 5' RACE reads through MiXCR, listing each CDR3 protein once. In the table there are about 650,000 distinct CDR3 sequences, about 30% of which are singletons. Sequencing used blood. The source is a woman older than 75 in good health.

This clonotype occurred a few times. V is TRBV7-2 and J is TRBJ2-3, with 11 bases matching TRBD2. V was pared by 3 bases and J by 4 bases, with 3 bases of the junction left unmatched. This CDR3 spans 15 amino acids. Germline loops: CDR1 SGHTA, CDR2 FQGNSA. CDR3 coding DNA: TGTGCCAGCAGCTTCCTAGCGGGGGGTGCAGATACGCAGTATTTT. Translation gives CASSFLAGGADTQYF. The full variable domain, its missing parts supplied by reference TRBV7-2 and TRBJ2-3, is GAGVSQSPSNKVTEKGKDVELRCDPISGHTALYWYRQSLGQGLEFLIYFQGNSAPDKSGLPSDRFSAERTGGSVSTLTIQRTQQEDSAVYLCASSFLAGGADTQYFGPGTRLTVL.

Concerning this clonotype: At one of its ends the junction is not consistent with the germline gene, which may arise from a read error. The chain is built from TRBV7-9 and TRBJ1-4, with D possibly TRBD1 on 6 matching bases. The CDR3 spans 14 residues. Germline CDR1 is SEHNR and CDR2 is FQNEAQ (reference sequence). The CDR3 DNA reads as TGTGCCAGCAGCTTAGGGACAGCTAATGAAAGACTGTTTTTT. Translating gives CASSLGTANERLFF.

This clonotype has more than one count but fewer than ten. The V call is TRBV5-1, the J call TRBJ1-1; D is undetermined. Germline-derived CDR1 and CDR2 are SGHRS and YFSETQ. This CDR3 spans 15 amino acids. V was clipped by 4 bases and J by 1 base, with 14 bases between them. CDR3 bases: TGCGCCAGCAGCGTGGACCCGACGGAGAACACTGAAGCTTTCTTT. Its translation is CASSVDPTENTEAFF.

This clonotype was recorded at least ten times. CDR3 DNA: TGTGCCAGCAGCTCCAGCCGGCTCCAAAACATTCAGTACTTC. Translating it yields CASSSSRLQNIQYF. V gene TRBV7-2 combines with J gene TRBJ2-4; D is unclear. V lost 4 bases, J lost 5 bases, and 12 bases lay in between. The germline V gene encodes CDR1 SGHTA and CDR2 FQGNSA. The CDR3 is 14 amino acids.

This clonotype turned up a few times. The rearrangement joins TRBV2 to TRBJ1-2, with 9 positions matching TRBD1. Germline CDR1 and CDR2: SNHLY and FYNNEI. J gave up 4 bases and V 9 bases, and 9 bases lay outside the gene matches. This CDR3 is built from 14 residues. The CDR3 DNA is TGTGCCAGGAAGCCGGGACAGGGTTTCTATGGCTACACCTTC. Amino acid sequence: CARKPGQGFYGYTF.

The rearrangement joins TRBV28 to TRBJ1-2; TRBD1 is a possible D gene (5 bases). Trimming cost V 4 bases and J 4 bases, with 16 bases left between them. CDR1 is MDHEN and CDR2 is SYDVKM in the germline V gene. This CDR3 spans 15 amino acids. CDR3 sequence reads: CASSWFETRGYGYTF. The CDR3 DNA reads as TGTGCCAGCAGTTGGTTTGAAACTAGGGGCTATGGCTACACCTTC.

This chain links TRBV18 with TRBJ1-1; 7 bases map to TRBD1. Unmatched junction bases numbered 11, after V lost 2 bases and J lost 5 bases. CDR1 and CDR2 from the germline V gene are KGHSH and LQKENI. This CDR3 has 16 residues. The CDR3 region is CASSPSGIQGGTEAFF. The DNA of the CDR3 is TGTGCCAGCTCACCAAGCGGTATTCAGGGGGGGACTGAAGCTTTCTTT.

In the case of this clonotype: Possible read error: a much larger clone is one base away. The chain employs TRBV7-2 and TRBJ2-6, with D perhaps matching TRBD1 (5 bases). The CDR3 runs 16 residues. Germline CDR1 and CDR2: SGHTA and FQGNSA. The CDR3 here is CASSPPGNSGANVRTF. The CDR3 nucleotides are TGTGCCAGCAGCCCTCCGGGCAACTCTGGGGCCAACGTCCGGACTTTC.

This clonotype appeared many times. The chain combines TRBV28 with TRBJ1-2; tentative D call: TRBD1 (5 bases). The V gene lost 5 bases and the J gene lost 2 bases, with 12 bases spanning the gap. The germline gives CDR1 MDHEN, CDR2 SYDVKM. The CDR3 runs 14 residues. CDR3 DNA sequence: TGTGCCAGCAGTCCCCCGAGGGGAAACTATGGCTACACCTTC. Encoded protein: CASSPPRGNYGYTF.

The chain uses TRBV7-2 and TRBJ2-2; 7 nucleotides agree with TRBD1. With 4 bases clipped from V and 2 bases from J, the junction kept 10 bases outside the gene matches. The CDR3 totals 17 residues. Germline CDR1 and CDR2: SGHTA and FQGNSA. The CDR3 reads CASSSQRTGPNTGELFF. The CDR3 bases are TGTGCCAGCAGCTCTCAAAGGACAGGCCCTAACACCGGGGAGCTGTTTTTT.

The V gene is TRBV25-1, the J gene TRBJ1-1, with unresolved D. Trimming shortened V by 6 bases and J by 8 bases, and 22 bases separated the two germline ends. CDR3 length: 15 amino acids. Germline lookup yields CDR1 MGHDK and CDR2 SYGVNS. CDR3 sequence reads: CASSSILGSPSEAFF. DNA of the CDR3: TGTGCCAGCAGCTCGATTCTAGGGAGCCCCAGCGAAGCTTTCTTT.

A word on this clonotype: This may come from a read error, since a much larger clone is one base off. This chain joins TRBV7-2 and TRBJ2-1; tentative D call: TRBD2 (6 bases). The CDR3 loop spans 15 amino acids. Germline loops: CDR1 SGHTA, CDR2 FQGNSA. The CDR3 loop reads CAGSLVAGPYNEQFF. CDR3 nucleotides: TGTGCCGGCAGCTTAGTCGCGGGGCCCTACAATGAGCAGTTCTTC.

Details on this clonotype: A single base separates this from a much larger clone, so it may be a read error. CDR3 coding DNA: TGTGCCAGCAGCCAAGAAGTGAGGACAGAGGGCAGAACCTACGAGCAGTACTTC. This gives the protein CASSQEVRTEGRTYEQYF. The chain is built from TRBV4-2 and TRBJ2-7; the D gene is possibly TRBD1 (6 bases). V was trimmed by 0 bases and J by 2 bases, leaving 20 bases between them. The CDR3 spans 18 residues. Germline-derived CDR1 and CDR2 are LGHNA and YNFKEQ.

This clonotype was seen ten or more times. The chain carries TRBV5-1 and TRBJ2-7; 8 nucleotides agree with TRBD2. Germline V gene lookup returns CDR1 SGHRS and CDR2 YFSETQ. This CDR3 contains 14 residues. Germline trimming cut 4 bases from V and 2 bases from J; bases unmatched to any gene: 5. The CDR3 protein is CASSRGGETYEQYF. The CDR3 DNA is TGCGCCAGCAGCCGGGGGGGTGAAACCTACGAGCAGTACTTC.

The rearrangement links TRBV12-5 to TRBJ1-1, with D perhaps matching TRBD1 (6 bases). Per the germline V gene, CDR1 is LGHNT and CDR2 is FRNRAP. The CDR3 consists of 14 residues. V was pared by 2 bases and J by 1 base, with 8 bases between. The CDR3 loop is CASGLTGKNTEAFF. DNA of the CDR3: TGTGCTAGTGGTTTGACAGGGAAGAACACTGAAGCTTTCTTT.

This clonotype has only a few counts. Given the absence of the conserved phenylalanine or tryptophan at the CDR3 end, a read error is likely. The chain employs TRBV7-2 and TRBJ1-1; 8 bases match TRBD1. The CDR3 sequence is 16 residues long. The germline gives CDR1 SGHTA, CDR2 FQGNSA. V trimming: 0 bases; J trimming: 5 bases; junction bases outside the gene matches: 8. CDR3 region: CASSLALGQGGTEAFC. The DNA of the CDR3 is TGTGCCAGCAGCTTAGCGCTAGGACAGGGAGGGACTGAAGCTTTCTGT.

This clonotype was recorded at least ten times. The J gene is TRBJ1-1, the V gene TRBV12-3 or TRBV12-4; 8 nucleotides line up with TRBD1. The CDR3 is made up of 16 amino acids. J gave up 1 base and V 5 bases, and 9 bases lay outside the gene matches. CDR3: CASSRPGTGRNTEAFF. The DNA of the CDR3 is TGTGCCAGCAGTCGTCCCGGGACAGGAAGGAACACTGAAGCTTTCTTT.

This clonotype was seen repeatedly, ten times or more. V usage is TRBV12-3 or TRBV12-4 and J usage is TRBJ2-3; 8 bases fit TRBD2. Germline trimming cut 5 bases from V and 2 bases from J; bases unmatched to any gene: 9. This CDR3 region has 16 residues. In nucleotides, the CDR3 is TGTGCCAGCAGTCCACCCTTAGCGGGGTTCACAGATACGCAGTATTTT. This translates into CASSPPLAGFTDTQYF.

Many counts were recorded for this clonotype. The rearrangement links TRBV6-8 to TRBJ1-2, with D perhaps TRBD1 (6 bases). The V and J ends lost 2 bases and 10 bases respectively, with 8 bases between them. This CDR3 has 11 residues. Germline V gene sequence: CDR1 MNHGY, CDR2 SAAAGT. CDR3 residues: CASSYGGAYTF. The CDR3 nucleotides are TGTGCCAGCAGTTACGGGGGGGCCTACACCTTC.

This clonotype was detected ten times or more. V usage is TRBV10-3 and J usage is TRBJ2-2, with D perhaps TRBD1 (6 bases). The germline V and J ends were trimmed by 8 bases and 0 bases, with 13 bases remaining between them. Germline CDR1 is ENHRY and CDR2 is SYGVKD. The CDR3 is 15 residues long. This chain's CDR3 is CAIGSDSTNTGELFF. In DNA, the CDR3 is TGTGCCATCGGGTCGGACAGCACGAACACCGGGGAGCTGTTTTTT.